Listed below are T cell receptor beta chains from one sample, sequenced in a study of control samples from healthy donors and cancer patients. Libraries were prepared by immunoSEQ multiplex PCR; TCRdb keeps only in-frame clonotypes and omits some of them. The top ten hold roughly 2.8% of the sample, which has 130,000 or so clones, 70% to 90% seen once. Material for sequencing was blood. The receptors originated from a man between 60 and 75 years old in good health. The CDR3 runs from the conserved cysteine through the conserved F or W. The order of the fields is J gene, D gene, clone size, V gene, CDR3 length, CDR3 DNA, CDR3 protein. D genes are given only for firm matches. Size is omitted from some rows. Given values are once, few, many or a class for expanded clones.

>TRBJ1-2|NA|NA|TRBV6-5|14
TGTGCCAGCAGCACGCGGGGGAATAACTATGGCTACACCTTC
CASSTRGNNYGYTF
>TRBJ1-3|TRBD1|NA|TRBV7-2|15
TGTGCCAGCAGCTACGGGACAGGGGCAGGAAACACCATATATTTT
CASSYGTGAGNTIYF
>TRBJ2-5|NA|NA|TRBV6-6|12
TGTGCCAGCAGACAGGGCCAAGAGACCCAGTACTTC
CASRQGQETQYF
>TRBJ1-3|NA|NA|TRBV24-1|12
TGTGCCACCGCGGGCCTGGGAAACACCATATATTTT
CATAGLGNTIYF
>TRBJ2-5|TRBD1|NA|TRBV5-8|16
TGTGCCAGCAGCATAGGGACAGGGGGCATGGGAGAGACCCAGTACTTC
CASSIGTGGMGETQYF
>TRBJ1-1|NA|NA|TRBV28|15
TGTGCCAGCAGTTTACGAGGGTTGGGGGACACTGAAGCTTTCTTT
CASSLRGLGDTEAFF
>TRBJ2-7|TRBD1|NA|TRBV6-5|14
TGTGCCAGCAACGGACAGGGGGCGACGTACGAGCAGTACTTC
CASNGQGATYEQYF
>TRBJ1-1|NA|NA|TRBV28|16
TGTGCCAGCAGTCCACCGTTCGGTGGGGGAAACACTGAAGCTTTCTTT
CASSPPFGGGNTEAFF
>TRBJ2-7|NA|NA|TRBV11-2|13
TGTGCCAGCAGCTCCGGGGGCCCCTACGAGCAGTACTTC
CASSSGGPYEQYF
>TRBJ1-2|TRBD1|few|TRBV27|14
TGTGCCAGCAGTTTTTGGGACAGGGCTGGCGGCTACACCTTC
CASSFWDRAGGYTF
>TRBJ2-7|NA|few|TRBV25-1|15
TGTGCCAGCAGTGAATCTCACACCGTTCCCTACGAGCAGTACTTC
CASSESHTVPYEQYF
>TRBJ2-7|NA|NA|TRBV11-2|14
TGTGCCAGCAGCACACACACCGGGGGCAACGAGCAGTACTTC
CASSTHTGGNEQYF
>TRBJ1-2|NA|NA|TRBV5-1|12
TGCGCCAGCAGCTTAGCCGGGGAAGGCTACACCTTC
CASSLAGEGYTF
>TRBJ1-1|NA|NA|TRBV4-3|16
TGCGCCAGCAGCCAAGAGAGGGGCCTGGGGGGCACTGAAGCTTTCTTT
CASSQERGLGGTEAFF
>TRBJ2-1|TRBD1|NA|TRBV5-1|15
TGCGCCAGCAGCGTAGGGACAGTTTCCTACAATGAGCAGTTCTTC
CASSVGTVSYNEQFF
>TRBJ1-4|TRBD1|NA|TRBV5-5|15
TGTGCCAGCAGCGGACAGGGGGCCGCTAATGAAAAACTGTTTTTT
CASSGQGAANEKLFF
>TRBJ2-7|NA|NA|TRBV10-3|15
TGTGCCATCAGTGGGTCAATAGGACCTCAACACGAGCAGTACTTC
CAISGSIGPQHEQYF
>TRBJ2-1|NA|NA|TRBV5-1|13
TGCGCCAGCAGCTTGGGCGTATACAATGAGCAGTTCTTC
CASSLGVYNEQFF
>TRBJ2-5|TRBD1|NA|TRBV6-6|14
TGTGCCAGCAGTTCGGGACAGGGGTGGCAGACCCAGTACTTC
CASSSGQGWQTQYF
>TRBJ2-1|TRBD1|NA|TRBV3-1/TRBV3-2|15
TGTGCCAGCAGACTCGGGACAGGGGGGTGGAATGAGCAGTTCTTC
CASRLGTGGWNEQFF
>TRBJ1-1|NA|NA|TRBV28|15
TGTGCCAGCAGTTTTAAAGGGGGGGGTGTCACTGAAGCTTTCTTT
CASSFKGGGVTEAFF
>TRBJ1-6|NA|NA|TRBV7-9|14
TGTGCCAGCAGCTTTGGACAGCTTAATTCACCCCTCCACTTT
CASSFGQLNSPLHF
>TRBJ1-1|NA|NA|TRBV3-1/TRBV3-2|14
TGTGCCAGCAGCCAACCTCCACTGAACACTGAAGCTTTCTTT
CASSQPPLNTEAFF
>TRBJ2-2|NA|NA|TRBV5-1|16
TGCGCCAGCAGCTCCTTCGGGGGGCTTGACACCGGGGAGCTGTTTTTT
CASSSFGGLDTGELFF